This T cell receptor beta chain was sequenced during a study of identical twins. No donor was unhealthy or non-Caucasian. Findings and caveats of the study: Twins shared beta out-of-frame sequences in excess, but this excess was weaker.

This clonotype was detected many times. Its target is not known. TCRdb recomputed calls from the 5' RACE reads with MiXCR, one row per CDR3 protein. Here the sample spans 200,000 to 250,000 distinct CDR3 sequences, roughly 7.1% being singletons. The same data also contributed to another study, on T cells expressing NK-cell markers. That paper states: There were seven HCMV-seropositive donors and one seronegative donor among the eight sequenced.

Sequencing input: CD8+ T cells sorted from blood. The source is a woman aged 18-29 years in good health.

CDR3 sequence reads: CSTYPDPNTEAFF. CDR3 DNA sequence: TGCAGCACATATCCGGATCCTAACACTGAAGCTTTCTTT. The chain uses TRBV29-1 and TRBJ1-1; D gene ambiguous. The CDR3 length is 13 residues. The V gene's germline CDR1 is SQVTM and CDR2 ANQGSEA. V was shortened by 8 bases and J by 2 bases, with 15 bases between the two germline ends.